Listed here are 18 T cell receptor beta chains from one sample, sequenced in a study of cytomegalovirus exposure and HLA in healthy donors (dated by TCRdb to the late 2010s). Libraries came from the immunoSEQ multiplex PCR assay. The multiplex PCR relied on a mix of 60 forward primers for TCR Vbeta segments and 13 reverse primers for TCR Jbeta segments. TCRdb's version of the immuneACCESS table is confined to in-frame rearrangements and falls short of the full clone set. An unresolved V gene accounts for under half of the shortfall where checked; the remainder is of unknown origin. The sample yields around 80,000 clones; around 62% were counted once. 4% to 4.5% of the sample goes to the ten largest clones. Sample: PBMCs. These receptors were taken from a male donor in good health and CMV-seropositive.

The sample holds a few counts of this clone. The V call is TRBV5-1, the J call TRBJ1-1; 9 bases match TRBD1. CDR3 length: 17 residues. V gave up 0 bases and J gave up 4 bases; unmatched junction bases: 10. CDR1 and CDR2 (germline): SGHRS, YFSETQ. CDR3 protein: CASSLAPLTGGLTEAFF. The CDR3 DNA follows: TGCGCCAGCAGCTTGGCCCCCCTTACAGGGGGCCTCACTGAAGCTTTCTTT.

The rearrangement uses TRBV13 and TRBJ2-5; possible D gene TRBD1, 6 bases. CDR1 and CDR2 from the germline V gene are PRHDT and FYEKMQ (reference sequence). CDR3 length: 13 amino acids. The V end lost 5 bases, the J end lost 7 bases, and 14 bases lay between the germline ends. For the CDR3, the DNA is TGTGCCAGCAGCCCCTGGGGGCGAGGGACCCAGTACTTC. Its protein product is CASSPWGRGTQYF.

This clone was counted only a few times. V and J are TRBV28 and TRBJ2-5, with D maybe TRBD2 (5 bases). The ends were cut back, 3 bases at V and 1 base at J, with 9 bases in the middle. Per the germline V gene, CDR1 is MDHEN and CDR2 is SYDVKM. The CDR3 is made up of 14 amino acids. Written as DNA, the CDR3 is TGTGCCAGCAGTTTGAGCGGCAGCCAAGAGACCCAGTACTTC. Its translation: CASSLSGSQETQYF.

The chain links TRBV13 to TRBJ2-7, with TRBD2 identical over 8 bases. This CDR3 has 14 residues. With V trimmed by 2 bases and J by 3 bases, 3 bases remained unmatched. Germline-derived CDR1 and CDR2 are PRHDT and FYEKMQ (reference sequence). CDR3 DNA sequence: TGTGCCAGCAGCTTACCGGGAGGGATCTACGAGCAGTACTTC. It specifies CASSLPGGIYEQYF.

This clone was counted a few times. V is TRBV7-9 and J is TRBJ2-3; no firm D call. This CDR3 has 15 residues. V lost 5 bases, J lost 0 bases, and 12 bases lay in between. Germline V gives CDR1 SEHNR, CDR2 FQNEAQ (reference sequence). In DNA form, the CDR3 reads TGTGCCAGCAGCCCTCCCTCCGGGAGCACAGATACGCAGTATTTT. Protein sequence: CASSPPSGSTDTQYF. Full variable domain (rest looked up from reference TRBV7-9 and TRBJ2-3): DTGVSQNPRHKITKRGQNVTFRCDPISEHNRLYWYRQTLGQGPEFLTYFQNEAQLEKSRLLSDRFSAERPKGSFSTLEIQRTEQGDSAMYLCASSPPSGSTDTQYFGPGTRLTVL.

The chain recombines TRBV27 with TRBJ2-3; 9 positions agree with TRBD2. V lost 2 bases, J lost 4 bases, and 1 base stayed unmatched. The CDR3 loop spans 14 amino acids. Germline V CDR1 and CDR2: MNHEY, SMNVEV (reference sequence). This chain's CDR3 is CASSLAGGADTQYF. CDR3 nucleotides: TGTGCCAGCAGTTTAGCGGGAGGGGCAGATACGCAGTATTTT.

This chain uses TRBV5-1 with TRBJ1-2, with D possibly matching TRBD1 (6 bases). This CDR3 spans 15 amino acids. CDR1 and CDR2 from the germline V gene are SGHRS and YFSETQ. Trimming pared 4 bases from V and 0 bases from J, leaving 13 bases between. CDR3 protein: CASSETGRANYGYTF. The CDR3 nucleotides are TGCGCCAGCAGCGAAACAGGGCGGGCTAACTATGGCTACACCTTC.

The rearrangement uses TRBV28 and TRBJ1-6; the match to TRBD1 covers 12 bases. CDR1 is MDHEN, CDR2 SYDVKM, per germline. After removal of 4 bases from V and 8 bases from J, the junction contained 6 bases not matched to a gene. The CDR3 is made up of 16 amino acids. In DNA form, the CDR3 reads TGTGCCAGCAGTTGGGGGACAGGGGGCAATTATTCACCCCTCCACTTT. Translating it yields CASSWGTGGNYSPLHF.

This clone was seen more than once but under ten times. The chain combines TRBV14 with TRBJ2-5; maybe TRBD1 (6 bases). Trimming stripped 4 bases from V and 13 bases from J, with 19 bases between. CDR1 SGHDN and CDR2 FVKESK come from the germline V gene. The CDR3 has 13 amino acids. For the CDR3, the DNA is TGTGCCAGCAGCCCGAACGGAGAACGCAGGGGGTACTTC. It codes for CASSPNGERRGYF. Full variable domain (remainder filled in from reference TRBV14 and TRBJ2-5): EAGVTQFPSHSVIEKGQTVTLRCDPISGHDNLYWYRRVMGKEIKFLLHFVKESKQDESGMPNNRFLAERTGGTYSTLKVQPAELEDSGVYFCASSPNGERRGYFGPGTRLLVL.

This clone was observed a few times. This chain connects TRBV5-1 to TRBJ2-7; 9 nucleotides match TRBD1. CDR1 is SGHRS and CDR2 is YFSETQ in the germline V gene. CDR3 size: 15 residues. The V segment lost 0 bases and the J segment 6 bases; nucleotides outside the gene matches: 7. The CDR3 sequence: CASSLAGQGRSEQYF. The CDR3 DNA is TGCGCCAGCAGCTTGGCGGGACAGGGACGGTCCGAGCAGTACTTC.

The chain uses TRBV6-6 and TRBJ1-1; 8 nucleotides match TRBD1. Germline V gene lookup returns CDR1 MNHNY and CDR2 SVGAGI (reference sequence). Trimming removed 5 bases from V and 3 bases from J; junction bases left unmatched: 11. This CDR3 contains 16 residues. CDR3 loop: CASSPPGGRGHTEAFF. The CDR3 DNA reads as TGTGCCAGCAGTCCCCCAGGGGGCAGGGGGCACACTGAAGCTTTCTTT.

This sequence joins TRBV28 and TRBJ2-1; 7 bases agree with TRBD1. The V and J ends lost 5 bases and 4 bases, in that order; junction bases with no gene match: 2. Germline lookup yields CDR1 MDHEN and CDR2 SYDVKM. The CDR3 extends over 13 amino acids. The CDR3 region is CASSLQGYNEQFF. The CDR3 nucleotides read TGTGCCAGCAGTCTACAGGGGTACAATGAGCAGTTCTTC.

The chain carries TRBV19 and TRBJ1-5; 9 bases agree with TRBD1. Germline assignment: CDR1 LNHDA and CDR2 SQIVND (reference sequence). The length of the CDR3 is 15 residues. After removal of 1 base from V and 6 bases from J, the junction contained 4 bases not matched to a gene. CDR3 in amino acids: CASSIGTGAGQPQHF. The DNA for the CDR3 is TGTGCCAGTAGTATAGGGACAGGGGCGGGTCAGCCCCAGCATTTT.

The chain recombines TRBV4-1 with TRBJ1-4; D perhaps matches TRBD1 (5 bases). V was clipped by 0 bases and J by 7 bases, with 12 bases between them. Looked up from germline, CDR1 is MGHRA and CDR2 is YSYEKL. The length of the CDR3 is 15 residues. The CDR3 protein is CASSQEGWGGEKLFF. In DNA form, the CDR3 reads TGCGCCAGCAGCCAAGAAGGGTGGGGGGGTGAAAAACTGTTTTTT.

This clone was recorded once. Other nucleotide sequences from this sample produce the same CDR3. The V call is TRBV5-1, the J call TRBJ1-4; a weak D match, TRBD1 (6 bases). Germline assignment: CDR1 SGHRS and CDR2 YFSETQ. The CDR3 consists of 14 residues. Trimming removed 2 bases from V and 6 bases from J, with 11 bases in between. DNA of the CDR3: TGCGCCAGCAGCTTTGGACAGTTTGATGAAAAACTGTTTTTT. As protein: CASSFGQFDEKLFF.

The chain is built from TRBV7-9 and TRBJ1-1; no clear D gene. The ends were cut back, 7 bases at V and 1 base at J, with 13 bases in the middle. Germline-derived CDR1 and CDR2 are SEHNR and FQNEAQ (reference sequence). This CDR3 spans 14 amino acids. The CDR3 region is CASTTKLGNTEAFF. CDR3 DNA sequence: TGTGCCAGCACCACTAAATTAGGGAACACTGAAGCTTTCTTT.

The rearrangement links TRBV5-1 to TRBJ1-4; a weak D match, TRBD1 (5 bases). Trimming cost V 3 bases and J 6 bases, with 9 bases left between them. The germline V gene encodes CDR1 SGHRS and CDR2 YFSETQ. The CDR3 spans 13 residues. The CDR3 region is CASSSGNYEKLFF. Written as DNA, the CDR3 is TGCGCCAGCAGCTCAGGGAATTATGAAAAACTGTTTTTT.

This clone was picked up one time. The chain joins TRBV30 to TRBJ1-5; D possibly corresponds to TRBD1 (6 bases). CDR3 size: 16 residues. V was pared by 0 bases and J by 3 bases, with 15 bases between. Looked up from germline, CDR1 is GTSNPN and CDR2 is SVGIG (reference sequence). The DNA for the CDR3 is TGTGCCTGGAGTGTACAGCTGGGGGCGGTCAATCAGCCCCAGCATTTT. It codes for CAWSVQLGAVNQPQHF.